This T cell receptor beta chain emerged from a study of T cell responses to AZD1222 COVID-19 vaccine. The study's findings and limits: Spike-specific TCR breadth and depth both grew after two AZD1222 doses. Of the AZD1222 recipients, only five or six were seropositive at baseline. Among spike-specific TCRs, nearly half reportedly target unmutated variant regions.

Generated by immunoSEQ multiplex PCR, the TCRdb table keeps only in-frame clones and is missing some. Of some 96,000 clones in the sample, around nine tenths were seen once. Germline V CDR1 and CDR2: SGHKS, YYEKEE (reference sequence). V lost 0 bases, J lost 4 bases, and 17 bases lay in between. The CDR3 has 16 amino acids. This clone showed up just a few times. Antigen: not known. The sequence derives from an adult in good health. This chain joins TRBV5-5 and TRBJ2-7, with D maybe TRBD1 (5 bases). The source material was peripheral blood, sampled on day 0 of AZD1222 vaccination. CDR3 in amino acids: CASSLERAGSSYEQYF. The CDR3 region has the DNA TGTGCCAGCAGCTTGGAAAGGGCAGGGTCGTCTTACGAGCAGTACTTC.